The 15 T cell receptor beta chains below were found in one sample sequenced in a study of CD8+ T cells in alopecia areata. Sequencing relied on a cDNA template that was reverse transcribed from extracted RNA. The assay was immunoSEQ multiplex PCR, and TCRdb's table has in-frame clones only and misses some. The sample shows about 210,000 clones, around two fifths of them seen only once. Treatment defined: oral pan-JAK inhibitor, 5-10 mg twice daily. Here the sequenced sample was CD4+ T cells sorted from blood, taken at roughly week 36, from a patient treated with tofacitinib. Receptor source: a human donor with alopecia areata.

The rearrangement links TRBV4-3 to TRBJ2-6, with D unclear. Germline-derived CDR1 and CDR2 are LGHNA and YSLEER. This CDR3 comprises 15 residues. Trimming removed 1 base at V and 3 bases at J, with 7 bases between. DNA for the CDR3: TGCGCCAGCAGCCAAGCCGGCGGTGGGGCCAACGTCCTGACTTTC. Its translation is CASSQAGGGANVLTF.

The V and J genes are TRBV30 and TRBJ2-7; 10 bases line up with TRBD2. Trimming removed 5 bases from V and 9 bases from J; junction bases left unmatched: 13. This CDR3 contains 14 residues. The germline V gene encodes CDR1 GTSNPN and CDR2 SVGIG (reference sequence). The CDR3 loop reads CAWGPGLASDGQYF. The DNA for the CDR3 is TGTGCCTGGGGGCCGGGACTAGCGTCAGATGGGCAGTACTTC.

The chain uses TRBV15 and TRBJ2-1; 9 bases are shared with TRBD2. The CDR3 loop spans 17 amino acids. CDR1 and CDR2 from the germline V gene are LNHNV and YYDKDF (reference sequence). The V and J ends lost 5 bases and 10 bases, in that order; junction bases with no gene match: 18. Here the CDR3 reads CATSAVKAGGPFEEQFF. CDR3 coding DNA: TGTGCCACCAGCGCGGTTAAGGCGGGAGGGCCCTTCGAGGAGCAGTTCTTC.

The chain couples TRBV4-2 to TRBJ1-1; the D is unclear. The CDR3 sequence is 15 residues long. The germline gives CDR1 LGHNA, CDR2 YNFKEQ. V lost 4 bases and J 0 bases, leaving 12 bases between the germline ends. CDR3 sequence reads: CASSPFTTVNTEAFF. Here the CDR3 DNA reads TGTGCCAGCAGCCCTTTCACAACGGTGAACACTGAAGCTTTCTTT.

The genes are TRBV25-1 and TRBJ2-1, with D possibly matching TRBD2 (5 bases). Germline V gene sequence: CDR1 MGHDK, CDR2 SYGVNS. CDR3 size: 13 residues. V lost 6 bases to trimming and J lost 9 bases, with 15 bases between them. CDR3 sequence: CASSPFGGGEQFF. CDR3 DNA: TGTGCCAGCAGCCCCTTTGGAGGCGGTGAGCAGTTCTTC.

The chain combines TRBV7-2 with TRBJ2-5; D unresolved. Trimming pared 0 bases from V and 5 bases from J, leaving 7 bases between. Looked up from germline, CDR1 is SGHTA and CDR2 is FQGNSA. The CDR3 is 13 amino acids. In DNA form, the CDR3 reads TGTGCCAGCAGCTTAGCCCACGCGGAGACCCAGTACTTC. This gives the protein CASSLAHAETQYF.

The chain recombines TRBV28 with TRBJ1-1; no reliable D call. V was trimmed by 11 bases and J by 1 base, leaving 11 bases between them. The CDR3 spans 12 residues. CDR1 MDHEN and CDR2 SYDVKM come from the germline V gene. The CDR3 DNA reads TGTGCCCGGTCAACTAGGAACACTGAAGCTTTCTTT. Protein product: CARSTRNTEAFF.

This clone occurred a few times. The chain joins TRBV29-1 to TRBJ1-2, with a weak D call TRBD1 (5 bases). Germline loops: CDR1 SQVTM, CDR2 ANQGSEA. The CDR3 sequence is 13 residues long. Trimming pared 4 bases from V and 3 bases from J, leaving 12 bases between. The CDR3 here is CSVGGTRYYGYTF. The CDR3 DNA reads TGCAGCGTTGGGGGGACCCGTTACTATGGCTACACCTTC. The variable domain in full, with the rest retrieved from reference TRBV29-1 and TRBJ1-2, is SAVISQKPSRDICQRGTSLTIQCQVDSQVTMMFWYRQQPGQSLTLIATANQGSEATYESGFVIDKFPISRPNLTFSTLTVSNMSPEDSSIYLCSVGGTRYYGYTFGSGTRLTVV.

The chain employs TRBV5-1 and TRBJ1-4, with 7 bases that match TRBD1. This CDR3 has 14 amino acids. V trimming: 6 bases; J trimming: 6 bases; junction bases outside the gene matches: 8. Germline CDR1 SGHRS, CDR2 YFSETQ. CDR3 in amino acids: CASKVGTDHEKLFF. CDR3 nucleotides: TGCGCCAGCAAGGTGGGGACAGATCATGAAAAACTGTTTTTT.

Only a few counts were recorded for this clone. The chain employs TRBV7-2 and TRBJ2-6; D not resolved. Trimming stripped 2 bases from V and 0 bases from J, with 5 bases between. The CDR3 extends over 15 amino acids. Germline CDR1 is SGHTA and CDR2 is FQGNSA. The chain's CDR3 is CASSLRSSGANVLTF. CDR3 DNA sequence: TGTGCCAGCAGCTTACGGAGCTCTGGGGCCAACGTCCTGACTTTC.

The table lists this clone with a few counts. The chain is built from TRBV13 and TRBJ2-6; D not resolved. Germline CDR1 is PRHDT and CDR2 is FYEKMQ (reference sequence). V lost 5 bases and J lost 0, with 2 bases in between. This CDR3 spans 13 amino acids. The CDR3 DNA sequence: TGTGCCAGCAGCGTCTCTGGGGCCAACGTCCTGACTTTC. This codes for CASSVSGANVLTF.

This clone was picked up a small number of times. This chain connects TRBV30 to TRBJ2-7; 7 bases are a match to TRBD1. Trimming cost V 3 bases and J 6 bases; bases outside gene matches: 8. The CDR3 has 13 amino acids. The germline V gene has CDR1 GTSNPN and CDR2 SVGIG (reference sequence). CDR3 bases: TGTGCCTGGAGAGACCCCGGGACAGTCGAGCAGTACTTC. Translated, it gives CAWRDPGTVEQYF. Filled out from reference TRBV30 and TRBJ2-7, the complete variable domain reads SQTIHQWPATLVQPVGSPLSLECTVEGTSNPNLYWYRQAAGRGLQLLFYSVGIGQISSEVPQNLSASRPQDRQFILSSKKLLLSDSGFYLCAWRDPGTVEQYFGPGTRLTVT.

The genes are TRBV7-9 and TRBJ1-2, with D uncertain. Germline V CDR1 and CDR2: SEHNR, FQNEAQ (reference sequence). Between the trimmed V and J ends, which lost 1 base and 5 bases, there was a span of 8 bases. CDR3 length: 13 residues. CDR3 coding DNA: TGTGCCAGCAGCTTAGTCATAGGGTATGGCTACACCTTC. It yields the protein CASSLVIGYGYTF.

The chain employs TRBV30 and TRBJ2-7; D remains unclear. Trimming stripped 5 bases from V and 4 bases from J, with 15 bases between. Germline V gene sequence: CDR1 GTSNPN, CDR2 SVGIG (reference sequence). The CDR3 is 13 amino acids. Here the CDR3 DNA reads TGTGCCTGGGCCTGGCCTCTCGGGTACGAGCAGTACTTC. The encoded protein is CAWAWPLGYEQYF.

This clone was counted between two and nine times. The J gene is TRBJ1-2, the V gene TRBV7-2, with a tentative D call TRBD1 (5 bases). Trimming shortened V by 3 bases and J by 1 base, and 9 bases separated the two germline ends. The CDR3 consists of 14 residues. The germline CDR1 and CDR2 sequences are SGHTA and FQGNSA. CDR3 nucleotide sequence: TGTGCCAGCAGCTTGGGGCATAGTAACTATGGCTACACCTTC. Its translation: CASSLGHSNYGYTF. The entire variable domain, with the rest obtained from reference TRBV7-2 and TRBJ1-2, is as follows: GAGVSQSPSNKVTEKGKDVELRCDPISGHTALYWYRQSLGQGLEFLIYFQGNSAPDKSGLPSDRFSAERTGGSVSTLTIQRTQQEDSAVYLCASSLGHSNYGYTFGSGTRLTVV.